The 17 T cell receptor beta chains reported below all come from one sample, sequenced in a study of blood T cell repertoires in COVID-19. Here immunoSEQ multiplex PCR was the method, and the copy in TCRdb shows in-frame clones only, minus some. The sample consists of roughly 38,000 clones, approximately 88% of them appearing once. The specimen sequenced was peripheral blood. The source is a woman aged 70-85 years with acute or convalescent COVID-19.

This clone was seen a handful of times. The chain couples TRBV7-3 to TRBJ2-2; 9 bases align to TRBD1. CDR1 is SGHTA, CDR2 FQGTGA, per germline. V lost 5 bases to trimming and J lost 6 bases; unmatched junction nucleotides: 7. The CDR3 has 15 residues. The CDR3 region has the DNA TGTGCCAGCAGCCGGCCGGGACAGGGCTCCGGGGAGCTGTTTTTT. Translating gives CASSRPGQGSGELFF.

This clone occurred a few times. The chain employs TRBV2 and TRBJ1-5; TRBD1 matches 10 bases. CDR1 SNHLY and CDR2 FYNNEI come from the germline V gene. This CDR3 spans 14 amino acids. Unmatched junction bases numbered 5, after V lost 5 bases and J lost 7 bases. CDR3 residues: CASSSDRGHQPQHF. In DNA, the CDR3 is TGTGCCAGCAGTTCAGACAGGGGGCACCAGCCCCAGCATTTT. The full variable domain, completed using reference TRBV2 and TRBJ1-5, is EPEVTQTPSHQVTQMGQEVILRCVPISNHLYFYWYRQILGQKVEFLVSFYNNEISEKSEIFDDQFSVERPDGSNFTLKIRSTKLEDSAMYFCASSSDRGHQPQHFGDGTRLSIL.

This chain uses TRBV3-1 (or the pseudogene TRBV3-2) with TRBJ2-1; 8 bases map to TRBD2. V lost 0 bases to trimming and J lost 5 bases; unmatched junction nucleotides: 9. Germline lookup yields CDR1 LGHDT and CDR2 YNNKEL (reference sequence). This CDR3 contains 17 residues. The CDR3 DNA is TGTGCCAGCAGCCAAGAGGCAGCGGGAGATCCGGACAATGAGCAGTTCTTC. Translating it yields CASSQEAAGDPDNEQFF.

This clone was observed a single time. J is TRBJ1-2 and V is TRBV5-5, with 11 bases lining up with TRBD1. V gave up 3 bases and J gave up 4 bases; unmatched junction bases: 8. CDR3 length: 16 residues. Germline assignment: CDR1 SGHKS and CDR2 YYEKEE (reference sequence). CDR3 amino acids: CASSSTGTGGGYGYTF. As DNA, the CDR3 is TGTGCCAGCAGCTCGACCGGGACAGGGGGTGGCTATGGCTACACCTTC.

This rearrangement joins TRBV6-2 or TRBV6-3 to TRBJ2-5, with TRBD2 identical over 10 bases. CDR3 length: 15 amino acids. Per germline, CDR1 MNHEY and CDR2 SVGEGT. J lost 5 bases, V lost 2 bases, and 5 bases had no gene match. The chain's CDR3 is CASSYGGSGGETQYF. The CDR3 coding sequence is TGTGCCAGCAGTTACGGCGGTAGCGGGGGGGAGACCCAGTACTTC.

The chain carries TRBV28 and TRBJ2-7; D is perhaps TRBD1 (5 bases). The germline V gene encodes CDR1 MDHEN and CDR2 SYDVKM. Trimming took 6 bases from V and 6 from J, leaving 15 bases between them. The CDR3 runs to 13 residues. The CDR3, as DNA: TGTGCCAGCAGCCTACAGGTCCCCGGCGAGCAGTACGTC. Translated, it gives CASSLQVPGEQYV.

V and J are TRBV30 and TRBJ1-5; 8 bases align to TRBD1. After removal of 1 base from V and 1 base from J, the junction contained 6 bases not matched to a gene. The CDR3 is 16 amino acids. Germline V gene data show CDR1 as GTSNPN and CDR2 as SVGIG (reference sequence). The CDR3 sequence: CAWSEGQGGSNQPQHF. The DNA of the CDR3 is TGTGCCTGGAGTGAAGGACAGGGAGGGAGCAATCAGCCCCAGCATTTT.

V and J are TRBV5-6 and TRBJ1-5; TRBD1 aligns across 7 bases. The CDR3 has 16 residues. Germline V gene lookup returns CDR1 SGHDT and CDR2 YYEEEE. Germline trimming cut 0 bases from V and 4 bases from J; bases unmatched to any gene: 7. CDR3 DNA: TGTGCCAGCAGCTTGGGACCGGGACAGATAAATCAGCCCCAGCATTTT. This encodes CASSLGPGQINQPQHF.

This clone has just a few counts. The genes are TRBV7-2 and TRBJ2-3, with a possible D match to TRBD1 (6 bases). Trimming left V 2 bases short and J 4 bases short, with 13 bases between. CDR1 SGHTA and CDR2 FQGNSA come from the germline V gene. The CDR3 sequence is 15 residues long. CDR3: CASSLTGNSADTQYF. In nucleotides, the CDR3 is TGTGCCAGCAGCTTAACAGGGAATTCGGCAGATACGCAGTATTTT.

This clone occurred a few times. This sequence joins TRBV7-8 and TRBJ2-1, with 9 bases lining up with TRBD2. CDR3 length: 15 amino acids. Trimming cost V 4 bases and J 3 bases; bases outside gene matches: 4. Germline V gene lookup returns CDR1 SGHVS and CDR2 FQNEAQ. The CDR3 spells CASSSYSGGYNEQFF. The CDR3 region has the DNA TGTGCCAGCAGCTCCTATAGCGGGGGCTACAATGAGCAGTTCTTC.

This clone has only one observation. This chain connects TRBV5-1 to TRBJ1-2; D is unresolved. CDR1 is SGHRS and CDR2 is YFSETQ in the germline V gene. V shed 0 bases and J shed 4 bases, with 7 bases lying between them. The CDR3 contains 13 residues. CDR3 in amino acids: CASSLGGTYGYTF. The CDR3 DNA is TGCGCCAGCAGCTTGGGTGGCACCTATGGCTACACCTTC.

This chain uses TRBV5-4 with TRBJ1-1; 7 bases agree with TRBD1. The germline gives CDR1 SGHNT, CDR2 YYREEE (reference sequence). The CDR3 covers 16 residues. V trimming: 2 bases; J trimming: 4 bases; junction bases outside the gene matches: 11. CDR3 sequence: CASSFGQANTGTEAFF. DNA for the CDR3: TGTGCCAGCAGCTTCGGACAGGCTAATACAGGCACTGAAGCTTTCTTT.

The chain has TRBV3-1 (or the pseudogene TRBV3-2) and TRBJ2-1; 9 nucleotides agree with TRBD2. The CDR3 sequence is 16 residues long. Germline V gives CDR1 LGHDT, CDR2 YNNKEL (reference sequence). The junction had 11 bases not matched to a gene; V was cut back by 5 bases and J by 6 bases. In DNA, the CDR3 is TGTGCCAGCAGCTTCCAAGCGGGAGGTCCCTTCAATGAGCAGTTCTTC. Translation: CASSFQAGGPFNEQFF.

This clone was observed once. This chain links TRBV19 with TRBJ2-5, with D perhaps TRBD1 (6 bases). With 5 bases removed from V and 3 bases from J, the gap between germline ends came to 28 bases. The V gene's germline CDR1 is LNHDA and CDR2 SQIVND (reference sequence). The CDR3 totals 19 residues. CDR3 nucleotides: TGTGCCAGTAGTGTCAGCTCGGCAGGGGATCGGGGATGGGAAGAGACCCAGTACTTC. Residues: CASSVSSAGDRGWEETQYF.

The V call is TRBV7-2, the J call TRBJ2-4, with 9 bases lining up with TRBD1. The CDR3 contains 15 residues. The germline gives CDR1 SGHTA, CDR2 FQGNSA. J lost 4 bases, V lost 9 bases, and 10 bases had no gene match. The DNA for the CDR3 is TGTGCCAGTGCCTGGGACAGGGATCGGAAAAACATTCAGTACTTC. Translated, it gives CASAWDRDRKNIQYF.

J is TRBJ1-2 and V is TRBV12-3 or TRBV12-4; D remains unclear. This CDR3 comprises 13 residues. Trimming shortened V by 10 bases and J by 2 bases, and 14 bases separated the two germline ends. The CDR3 protein is CATREDGNYGYTF. CDR3 coding DNA: TGTGCCACCCGGGAGGACGGAAACTATGGCTACACCTTC.

CDR3 residues: CASSLSSGGAKTQYF. The CDR3 DNA reads TGTGCCAGCAGCTTGTCTAGCGGGGGGGCAAAGACCCAGTACTTC. The V and J genes are TRBV11-2 and TRBJ2-5, with 12 bases matching TRBD2. The V and J ends lost 3 bases and 6 bases, in that order; junction bases with no gene match: 5. Per the germline V gene, CDR1 is SGHAT and CDR2 is FQNNGV. The CDR3 has 15 residues.